The 28 T cell receptor beta chains given below trace back to one sample, sequenced in a study of metastatic and nonmetastatic thyroid tumors. TCRdb reanalyzed the PCR reads with MiXCR. Among about 27,000 clones, approximately 15% were seen once, and the ten largest hold roughly 6.6%. Treatment of any kind had been given to no patient before thyroid surgery. The sample consisted of blood. Receptors were obtained from a male donor with papillary thyroid cancer or a benign thyroid nodule (not recorded which). Some clones in this sample may be carry-over from other donors' samples.

The chain combines TRBV2 with TRBJ2-7; 7 bases map to TRBD2. CDR3 length equals 15 residues. The germline V gene encodes CDR1 SNHLY and CDR2 FYNNEI. The trim removed 9 bases at V and 2 bases at J, leaving 13 bases unmatched. CDR3 loop: CARSLRAGRTYEQYF. In DNA, the CDR3 is TGTGCCAGAAGTCTACGAGCGGGACGGACCTACGAGCAGTACTTC.

Ten or more counts support this clone. J is TRBJ1-6 and V is TRBV20-1; D is undetermined. Germline-derived CDR1 and CDR2 are DFQATT and SNEGSKA (reference sequence). CDR3 size: 11 residues. V lost 6 bases and J 14 bases, leaving 14 bases between the germline ends. The CDR3 loop is CSASEAFTLHF. In nucleotides, the CDR3 is TGCAGTGCCTCAGAGGCATTCACCCTCCACTTT.

This clone was observed a handful of times. The genes are TRBV11-2 and TRBJ2-7; D is unclear. The CDR3 is made up of 13 amino acids. Germline CDR1 is SGHAT and CDR2 is FQNNGV. Trimming left V 1 base short and J 1 base short, with 5 bases between. In DNA, the CDR3 is TGTGCCAGCAGCTTAGGCAAATCCTACGAGCAGTACTTC. It translates to CASSLGKSYEQYF.

This clone was seen ten or more times. With a much larger clone just one base away, this may be a read error. The same CDR3 is also encoded by other DNA sequences in this sample. This chain links TRBV20-1 with TRBJ1-1; D is ambiguous. The CDR3 length is 13 residues. Looked up from germline, CDR1 is DFQATT and CDR2 is SNEGSKA (reference sequence). Trimming shortened V by 3 bases and J by 1 base, and 9 bases separated the two germline ends. CDR3 coding DNA: TGCAGTGCTAGGGAAGACGGGAACACTGAAGCTTTCTTT. It is translated as CSAREDGNTEAFF.

In its sample, this clone was seen many times. The rearrangement uses TRBV19 and TRBJ2-5; TRBD1 might be the D (5 bases). This CDR3 has 15 amino acids. Per germline, CDR1 LNHDA and CDR2 SQIVND (reference sequence). V lost 7 bases and J lost 5, with 20 bases in between. The chain's CDR3 is CASTLAAGLWETQYF. CDR3 sequence (DNA): TGTGCCAGTACCCTCGCGGCAGGGCTTTGGGAGACCCAGTACTTC. Using reference TRBV19 and TRBJ2-5 for the parts outside the CDR3, the full variable domain is DGGITQSPKYLFRKEGQNVTLSCEQNLNHDAMYWYRQDPGQGLRLIYYSQIVNDFQKGDIAEGYSVSREKKESFPLTVTSAQKNPTAFYLCASTLAAGLWETQYFGPGTRLLVL.

This chain connects TRBV10-3 to TRBJ1-1, with a possible D match to TRBD1 (6 bases). Trimming cost V 7 bases and J 0 bases, with 12 bases left between them. Germline assignment: CDR1 ENHRY and CDR2 SYGVKD. This CDR3 has 14 amino acids. The CDR3 DNA is TGTGCCATCAATCGATGGGACATGAACACTGAAGCTTTCTTT. It specifies CAINRWDMNTEAFF.

The chain employs TRBV30 and TRBJ2-7; the match to TRBD2 covers 9 bases. V was pared by 3 bases and J by 2 bases, with 2 bases of the junction left unmatched. The CDR3 totals 13 residues. The germline gives CDR1 GTSNPN, CDR2 SVGIG (reference sequence). The CDR3 coding sequence is TGTGCCTGGAGGACTAGCGGAGCCTACGAGCAGTACTTC. This translates into CAWRTSGAYEQYF.

There are a few counts of this clone. This chain connects TRBV27 to TRBJ2-7, with 9 bases that match TRBD1. The germline V gene has CDR1 MNHEY and CDR2 SMNVEV (reference sequence). Trimming at V came to 1 base and at J to 2 bases, leaving 3 bases not matched to a gene. CDR3 length equals 15 residues. The CDR3 DNA reads as TGTGCCAGCAGTTTATTAGGGACAGGGCCCTACGAGCAGTACTTC. This sequence encodes CASSLLGTGPYEQYF.

This clone was seen ten or more times. The V gene is TRBV12-3 or TRBV12-4, the J gene TRBJ1-5; a weak D match, TRBD1 (5 bases). This CDR3 has 13 residues. Trimming left V 1 base short and J 6 bases short, with 7 bases between. The CDR3 coding sequence is TGTGCCAGCAGTTTAGGGACATTTCAGCCCCAGCATTTT. This gives the protein CASSLGTFQPQHF.

Ten or more counts support this clone. The chain joins TRBV3-1 to TRBJ2-7, with 8 bases fitting TRBD1. Losses at the gene ends were 4 bases for V and 7 bases for J; bases not matched to a gene: 3. The CDR3 has 12 residues. CDR1 and CDR2 (germline): LGHDT, YNNKEL (reference sequence). The CDR3 loop reads CASSRTGLEQYF. DNA of the CDR3: TGTGCCAGCAGCCGGACAGGGCTTGAGCAGTACTTC.

At least ten counts were recorded for this clone. This sequence joins TRBV7-2 and TRBJ2-7; 7 bases line up with TRBD2. CDR1 is SGHTA and CDR2 is FQGNSA in the germline V gene. The V gene end was trimmed by 5 bases and the J gene end by 0 bases; junction bases not matched to a gene: 10. The CDR3 is 16 residues long. The CDR3 protein is CASSTSAGGSSYEQYF. The CDR3 DNA is TGTGCCAGCAGCACGTCGGCGGGCGGGAGCTCCTACGAGCAGTACTTC.

This clone was seen at least ten times. The rearrangement uses TRBV7-3 and TRBJ1-1; TRBD1 might be the D (5 bases). There are 15 residues in the CDR3. Per the germline V gene, CDR1 is SGHTA and CDR2 is FQGTGA. V was cut by 5 bases and J by 0 bases, with 13 bases left in between. The CDR3 DNA reads as TGTGCCAGCAGCCCCTGGGGGGGAATGAACACTGAAGCTTTCTTT. As protein: CASSPWGGMNTEAFF.

This clone was seen ten or more times. The genes are TRBV20-1 and TRBJ2-5; D is uncertain. The V gene lost 2 bases and the J gene lost 5 bases, with 12 bases spanning the gap. The germline gives CDR1 DFQATT, CDR2 SNEGSKA (reference sequence). The CDR3 loop spans 13 amino acids. In DNA form, the CDR3 reads TGCAGTGCTAGATCTGCCCTAGTTGAGACCCAGTACTTC. Protein: CSARSALVETQYF.

This clone was observed many times. This chain joins TRBV19 and TRBJ2-7; TRBD2 is a possible D gene (6 bases). Per the germline V gene, CDR1 is LNHDA and CDR2 is SQIVND (reference sequence). V lost 1 base to trimming and J lost 2 bases, with 12 bases between them. The CDR3 is made up of 15 amino acids. CDR3 protein: CASSIVAGSTYEQYF. In DNA, the CDR3 is TGTGCCAGTAGTATAGTTGCCGGGAGCACCTACGAGCAGTACTTC. The full variable domain, with the rest looked up from reference TRBV19 and TRBJ2-7, is DGGITQSPKYLFRKEGQNVTLSCEQNLNHDAMYWYRQDPGQGLRLIYYSQIVNDFQKGDIAEGYSVSREKKESFPLTVTSAQKNPTAFYLCASSIVAGSTYEQYFGPGTRLTVT.

The table lists this clone with many counts. The chain uses TRBV6-1 and TRBJ2-7, with TRBD1 matching over 7 bases. Germline CDR1 reads MNHNS; CDR2 reads SASEGT. J was trimmed by 1 base and V by 8 bases; bases with no gene match: 5. The CDR3 is 13 amino acids. This CDR3 is CASVLDRSYEQYF. The CDR3 DNA follows: TGTGCCAGCGTATTGGACAGGTCCTACGAGCAGTACTTC.

This clone occurred many times. The V gene is TRBV7-3, the J gene TRBJ1-2, with D unclear. The CDR3 has 13 amino acids. Trimming cost V 5 bases and J 1 base, with 8 bases left between them. Germline values: CDR1 SGHTA, CDR2 FQGTGA. The CDR3 DNA follows: TGTGCCAGCAGCCAACGGAGTAACTATGGCTACACCTTC. Translating it yields CASSQRSNYGYTF.

This clone came up many times. V gene TRBV6-1 combines with J gene TRBJ1-2, with D possibly TRBD1 on 6 matching bases. CDR1 is MNHNS and CDR2 is SASEGT in the germline V gene. This CDR3 has 15 residues. The V end was cut by 6 bases, the J end by 3 bases, with 17 bases between. The CDR3 here is CASSERGGPDYGYTF. The CDR3 DNA follows: TGTGCCAGCAGCGAGAGGGGGGGGCCCGACTATGGCTACACCTTC.

This clone has a count of ten or more. This chain connects TRBV29-1 to TRBJ2-1, with D perhaps matching TRBD2 (5 bases). The CDR3 is made up of 13 amino acids. Looked up from germline, CDR1 is SQVTM and CDR2 is ANQGSEA. The V and J ends lost 3 bases and 7 bases respectively, with 13 bases between them. CDR3 amino acids: CSVESGTSNEQFF. CDR3 bases: TGCAGCGTTGAGTCGGGAACCTCGAATGAGCAGTTCTTC.

In this sample, this clone turned up many times. This may be a read error, as it is one base from a much larger clone. The J gene is TRBJ2-1, the V gene TRBV7-3; maybe TRBD2 (6 bases). CDR1 SGHTA and CDR2 FQGTGA come from the germline V gene. V lost 5 bases to trimming and J lost 9 bases, with 11 bases between them. The CDR3 has 12 amino acids. The CDR3 reads CASSGGSPEQFF. The CDR3 DNA sequence: TGTGCCAGCAGCGGGGGGTCTCCTGAGCAGTTCTTC. Full variable domain (rest looked up from reference TRBV7-3 and TRBJ2-1): GAGVSQTPSNKVTEKGKYVELRCDPISGHTALYWYRQSLGQGPEFLIYFQGTGAADDSGLPNDRFFAVRPEGSVSTLKIQRTERGDSAVYLCASSGGSPEQFFGPGTRLTVL.

This clone was observed at least ten times. This chain uses TRBV7-2 with TRBJ1-6, with D hard to call. The CDR3 is 18 amino acids. Trimming took 0 bases from V and 6 from J, leaving 18 bases between them. From germline, CDR1 is SGHTA and CDR2 FQGNSA. In nucleotides, the CDR3 is TGTGCCAGCAGCTTAGCCCGCAGCCTTCAAGAATCTAATTCACCCCTCCACTTT. This gives the protein CASSLARSLQESNSPLHF.

Ten or more counts support this clone. The V gene is TRBV4-2, the J gene TRBJ2-1, with 15 bases matching TRBD2. V trimming: 5 bases; J trimming: 1 base; junction bases outside the gene matches: 6. The CDR3 is 18 residues long. The germline gives CDR1 LGHNA, CDR2 YNFKEQ. The CDR3, as DNA: TGTGCCAGCAGCGGGCCGGGACTAGCGGGAGGATCCTACAATGAGCAGTTCTTC. It codes for CASSGPGLAGGSYNEQFF.

This clone was detected many times. The rearrangement links TRBV5-6 to TRBJ2-5; D is perhaps TRBD1 (6 bases). V lost 0 bases, J lost 9 bases, and 15 bases lay in between. CDR1 and CDR2 from the germline V gene are SGHDT and YYEEEE. The CDR3 contains 14 residues. The CDR3 spells CASSLVAGDQAQYF. Here the CDR3 DNA reads TGTGCCAGCAGCTTGGTGGCAGGGGATCAGGCCCAGTACTTC.

The genes are TRBV6-1 and TRBJ2-7, with 7 bases lining up with TRBD1. CDR3 length equals 17 residues. CDR1 is MNHNS and CDR2 is SASEGT in the germline V gene. Unmatched junction bases numbered 12, after V lost 1 base and J lost 3 bases. CDR3 coding DNA: TGTGCCAGCAGTGAAGAGTCCCCGGGACAGCCATTCTACGAGCAGTACTTC. Amino acid sequence: CASSEESPGQPFYEQYF.

This clone was observed many times. This chain links TRBV19 with TRBJ1-2, with D tentatively TRBD1 (5 bases). V was clipped by 4 bases and J by 3 bases, with 15 bases between them. Germline V gene data show CDR1 as LNHDA and CDR2 as SQIVND (reference sequence). The CDR3 has 15 amino acids. In DNA form, the CDR3 reads TGTGCCAGTAGTAAGCCCCGGGACGGGTACTATGGCTACACCTTC. Protein sequence: CASSKPRDGYYGYTF.

There are many counts of this clone. The chain uses TRBV5-6 and TRBJ1-1; D gene unclear. The CDR3 is made up of 11 amino acids. V dropped 4 bases and J dropped 6 bases, with 7 bases sitting between them. Germline lookup yields CDR1 SGHDT and CDR2 YYEEEE. As DNA, the CDR3 is TGTGCCAGCAGCACGTGGGCTGAAGCTTTCTTT. Translation gives CASSTWAEAFF.

This chain links TRBV4-3 with TRBJ2-7, with a weak D call TRBD1 (6 bases). The V and J ends lost 0 bases and 4 bases respectively, with 13 bases between them. The CDR3 has 15 amino acids. CDR1 and CDR2 (germline): LGHNA, YSLEER. The CDR3 DNA sequence: TGCGCCAGCAGCCAAGAGGGGGCCAGGGGATACGAGCAGTACTTC. Its translation is CASSQEGARGYEQYF.

The V call is TRBV6-4, the J call TRBJ2-2; D remains unclear. Trimming removed 6 bases from V and 1 base from J, with 9 bases in between. Germline CDR1 reads MRHNA; CDR2 reads SNTAGT. There are 14 residues in the CDR3. CDR3 DNA: TGTGCCAGCAGAGATTCAGGGAACACCGGGGAGCTGTTTTTT. The encoded protein is CASRDSGNTGELFF.

This clone has a handful of counts. The rearrangement joins TRBV6-1 to TRBJ2-7; either TRBD1 or TRBD2 may supply D (5 bases each). Between the trimmed V and J ends, which lost 1 base and 2 bases, there was a span of 9 bases. Germline V CDR1 and CDR2: MNHNS, SASEGT. The CDR3 sequence is 14 residues long. The CDR3 protein is CASSEEPGPYEQYF. In nucleotides, the CDR3 is TGTGCCAGCAGTGAAGAGCCGGGACCCTACGAGCAGTACTTC.